What follows are 2 T cell receptor beta chains derived from one specimen sequenced in a study of PD-L1 blockade in urothelial cancer. TCRdb keeps only in-frame clones here, not all; method: immunoSEQ multiplex PCR. This table has about 51,000 clones, 75% to 90% appearing once. Sequenced material: PBMCs, taken around atezolizumab (anti-PD-L1) treatment. These receptors all come from a man aged 55-75 years with urothelial cancer.

The rearrangement links TRBV29-1 to TRBJ2-1; 8 bases align to TRBD1. The germline V gene has CDR1 SQVTM and CDR2 ANQGSEA. V dropped 4 bases and J dropped 7; count of bases not matched to a gene: 9. The CDR3 covers 14 residues. The CDR3 region is CSVARQGSGNEQFF. CDR3 in DNA: TGCAGCGTTGCAAGACAGGGGTCTGGGAATGAGCAGTTCTTC.

This chain connects TRBV5-6 to TRBJ2-7; tentatively, D is TRBD1 (6 bases). Trimming removed 8 bases from V and 7 bases from J, with 25 bases in between. This CDR3 region has 15 residues. CDR1 SGHDT and CDR2 YYEEEE come from the germline V gene. The CDR3 reads CASFLTGPEPWEQYF. The CDR3 DNA follows: TGTGCCAGTTTCCTGACAGGTCCGGAACCTTGGGAGCAGTACTTC.